This record looks at one T cell receptor (beta chain) sequence and its context. This specimen comes from a study of blood T cell repertoires in COVID-19. Study-wide context: Material from acute and convalescent COVID-19 was sourced from the United States, Italy and Spain.

Membership in each cohort depended on participant-reported clinical history. V shed 8 bases and J shed 9 bases, with 16 bases lying between them. This CDR3 contains 12 residues. In the original analysis: Cell counts per sample came from amplifying reference gene primers. The data were produced by immunoSEQ multiplex PCR, yet TCRdb's version contains in-frame clones alone and is incomplete. V and J calls and clone size are given by that table; D and trimming were obtained from the DNA. The sample gives 300,000 or so clones, approximately 83% of which show up once; about 4.2% is in the top ten. The gene calls are TRBV12-3 or TRBV12-4 and TRBJ1-2; weak D call: TRBD1 (6 bases). The sequenced material came from PBMCs or T cells enriched from blood (not recorded which). The sequence derives from a woman between 35 and 50 years old with acute COVID-19. Here the CDR3 reads CASLGGGARYTF. The CDR3 nucleotides read TGTGCCAGCTTGGGTGGGGGGGCTCGCTACACCTTC.